The next 28 T cell receptor beta chains were all read from a single sample in a study of blood T cell repertoires in COVID-19. Sequencing was performed with immunoSEQ multiplex PCR; in TCRdb, only in-frame clones are kept and a portion is missing. This table holds 110,000 or so clones, 70% to 90% found once. Sequencing was carried out using peripheral blood. The source of these receptors is a man in his sixties with acute or convalescent COVID-19.

This chain connects TRBV18 to TRBJ2-3, with TRBD1 as a possible D gene (6 bases). There are 13 residues in the CDR3. V lost 4 bases and J 2 bases, leaving 7 bases between the germline ends. Germline assignment: CDR1 KGHSH and CDR2 LQKENI. CDR3 in DNA: TGTGCCAGCTCACGGACAGACACAGATACGCAGTATTTT. It yields the protein CASSRTDTDTQYF.

CDR3 sequence: CASSLGRGDKQYF. For the CDR3, the DNA is TGTGCCAGCAGTTTAGGGAGGGGGGATAAGCAGTACTTC. The chain couples TRBV27 to TRBJ2-7, with D maybe TRBD2 (7 bases). From germline, CDR1 is MNHEY and CDR2 SMNVEV (reference sequence). The CDR3 runs to 13 residues. V lost 2 bases to trimming and J lost 8 bases, with 13 bases between them.

The chain recombines TRBV19 with TRBJ2-3; the match to TRBD2 covers 15 bases. The V gene's germline CDR1 is LNHDA and CDR2 SQIVND (reference sequence). The J segment lost 0 bases and the V segment lost 5 bases, leaving 6 bases of the junction unmatched. The CDR3 runs to 18 residues. CDR3 protein: CASSPGLAGGRSTDTQYF. CDR3 DNA sequence: TGTGCCAGTAGTCCAGGACTAGCGGGAGGGCGTAGCACAGATACGCAGTATTTT.

This clone was counted a few times. The rearrangement joins TRBV5-1 to TRBJ1-2; D is possibly TRBD1 (6 bases). CDR3 length: 17 residues. Germline CDR1 is SGHRS and CDR2 is YFSETQ. The V end was cut by 4 bases, the J end by 10 bases, with 29 bases between. The CDR3 is CASSANLPGQGKNDYTF. CDR3 nucleotide sequence: TGCGCCAGCAGCGCCAACTTACCGGGACAAGGGAAAAATGACTACACCTTC.

This clone was observed a few times. This sequence joins TRBV7-2 and TRBJ1-1, with D possibly matching TRBD1 (6 bases). Trimming took 5 bases from V and 9 from J, leaving 19 bases between them. CDR3 length equals 14 residues. The germline V gene has CDR1 SGHTA and CDR2 FQGNSA. The CDR3 DNA follows: TGTGCCAGCAGCCCTCAGGGACAAGGGAGACAAGCTTTCTTT. Translated: CASSPQGQGRQAFF.

The sample holds a few counts of this clone. The rearrangement uses TRBV11-3 and TRBJ1-1, with no clear D. Trimming left V 5 bases short and J 1 base short, with 14 bases between. The CDR3 is 15 residues long. Germline V lookup: CDR1 SGHNT, CDR2 YENEEA. The CDR3 spells CASSPGPEGNTEAFF. The CDR3 DNA follows: TGTGCCAGCAGCCCCGGTCCGGAGGGGAACACTGAAGCTTTCTTT.

The V gene is TRBV4-3, the J gene TRBJ2-3, with 9 bases aligning to TRBD2. From germline, CDR1 is LGHNA and CDR2 YSLEER. Trimming took 0 bases from V and 6 from J; bases not matched to a gene: 16. This CDR3 spans 19 amino acids. CDR3 nucleotide sequence: TGCGCCAGCAGCCAAGATTGGGTGCGGGAGGGATGGTATAGGGATACGCAGTATTTT. Translating it yields CASSQDWVREGWYRDTQYF.

This clone was picked up a small number of times. The CDR3 protein is CASSVEKTAYSYEQYF. For the CDR3, the DNA is TGTGCCAGCAGCGTAGAGAAGACAGCTTACTCCTACGAGCAGTACTTC. The chain combines TRBV9 with TRBJ2-7; perhaps TRBD1 as D (5 bases). The length of the CDR3 is 16 residues. Trimming shortened V by 0 bases and J by 0 bases, and 13 bases separated the two germline ends. Germline CDR1 reads SGDLS; CDR2 reads YYNGEE. Filled out from reference TRBV9 and TRBJ2-7, the complete variable domain reads DSGVTQTPKHLITATGQRVTLRCSPRSGDLSVYWYQQSLDQGLQFLIQYYNGEERAKGNILERFSAQQFPDLHSELNLSSLELGDSALYFCASSVEKTAYSYEQYFGPGTRLTVT.

The rearrangement links TRBV7-9 to TRBJ1-2, with D unclear. The germline V and J ends were trimmed by 1 base and 5 bases, with 11 bases remaining between them. In germline, CDR1 is SEHNR, CDR2 FQNEAQ (reference sequence). The CDR3 extends over 14 amino acids. CDR3 loop: CASSLDTHGYGYTF. The CDR3 bases are TGTGCCAGCAGCTTAGACACCCACGGGTATGGCTACACCTTC.

This chain joins TRBV9 and TRBJ1-3, with 10 bases identical to TRBD1. This CDR3 spans 16 amino acids. Germline assignment: CDR1 SGDLS and CDR2 YYNGEE. Losses at the gene ends were 4 bases for V and 5 bases for J; bases not matched to a gene: 9. The CDR3 DNA follows: TGTGCCAGCAGCCCCCAGACGACAGGGGGCCGAAACACCATATATTTT. Amino acid sequence: CASSPQTTGGRNTIYF.

V is TRBV5-1 and J is TRBJ2-7; tentatively, D is TRBD1 (5 bases). The CDR3 is made up of 13 amino acids. The V end lost 4 bases, the J end lost 3 bases, and 11 bases lay between the germline ends. CDR1 is SGHRS, CDR2 YFSETQ, per germline. The CDR3 sequence: CASSPRVDYEQYF. CDR3 DNA: TGCGCCAGCAGCCCCAGGGTTGACTACGAGCAGTACTTC.

This clone appeared a single time. The identical CDR3 is also encoded by other nucleotide sequences in the sample. CDR3 region: CASSSPGSYEQYF. CDR3 sequence (DNA): TGTGCCAGCAGTTCCCCCGGCTCCTACGAGCAGTACTTC. V gene TRBV28 combines with J gene TRBJ2-7, with unresolved D. The CDR3 extends over 13 amino acids. Deletions cut 4 bases from V and 0 bases from J, with 7 bases between. CDR1 is MDHEN, CDR2 SYDVKM, per germline.

CDR3 sequence: CASSPIAGSTDTQYF. CDR3 sequence (DNA): TGTGCCAGCAGCCCTATAGCGGGATCGACAGATACGCAGTATTTT. The chain carries TRBV7-2 and TRBJ2-3; 8 bases map to TRBD2. V shed 5 bases, J shed 3 bases, and the junction held 7 bases outside the gene matches. The CDR3 runs 15 residues. Germline lookup yields CDR1 SGHTA and CDR2 FQGNSA.

This clone was counted many times. The chain combines TRBV19 with TRBJ2-2, with D unresolved. Trimming removed 4 bases at V and 3 bases at J, with 9 bases between. The V gene's germline CDR1 is LNHDA and CDR2 SQIVND (reference sequence). The length of the CDR3 is 14 residues. CDR3 in amino acids: CASSRRLDTGELFF. The CDR3 DNA follows: TGTGCCAGTAGTAGGAGATTAGACACCGGGGAGCTGTTTTTT.

The V and J genes are TRBV28 and TRBJ2-7; TRBD2 might be the D (5 bases). Trimming removed 6 bases from V and 2 bases from J, with 14 bases in between. The germline V gene has CDR1 MDHEN and CDR2 SYDVKM. The CDR3 length is 14 residues. The CDR3 DNA reads TGTGCCAGCAGCCTACCAGCGGTTGCCTACGAGCAGTACTTC. Translated: CASSLPAVAYEQYF.

In its sample, this clone was seen once. The J gene is TRBJ2-7, the V gene TRBV27; D may be TRBD2 (6 bases). Looked up from germline, CDR1 is MNHEY and CDR2 is SMNVEV (reference sequence). The CDR3 has 13 amino acids. V lost 7 bases and J lost 4, with 14 bases in between. CDR3 sequence: CASKFAGSYEQYF. CDR3 DNA sequence: TGTGCCAGCAAATTCGCGGGATCTTACGAGCAGTACTTC.

The chain uses TRBV15 and TRBJ2-2, with unresolved D. Germline assignment: CDR1 LNHNV and CDR2 YYDKDF (reference sequence). This CDR3 region has 14 residues. V was cut by 0 bases and J by 8 bases, with 10 bases left in between. The CDR3 DNA sequence: TGTGCCACCAGCAGAGAGACTTCTGGAGGGGAGCTGTTTTTT. Its protein product is CATSRETSGGELFF.

The CDR3 reads CASSPQPGAVPKNIQYF. The CDR3 bases are TGTGCCAGTAGTCCACAGCCAGGGGCCGTACCTAAAAACATTCAGTACTTC. The V call is TRBV19, the J call TRBJ2-4, with D tentatively TRBD1 (6 bases). The germline gives CDR1 LNHDA, CDR2 SQIVND (reference sequence). V lost 5 bases and J lost 4, with 21 bases in between. The CDR3 runs to 17 residues.

This chain joins TRBV9 and TRBJ2-1, with a possible D match to TRBD2 (5 bases). V shed 0 bases and J shed 7 bases, with 8 bases lying between them. Germline V gene sequence: CDR1 SGDLS, CDR2 YYNGEE. This CDR3 has 13 residues. The CDR3 nucleotides are TGTGCCAGCAGCGTAGGGACTTGGAATGAGCAGTTCTTC. Translation: CASSVGTWNEQFF.

This clone was counted between two and nine times. The gene calls are TRBV19 and TRBJ1-1; D not certain. The V and J ends lost 5 bases and 0 bases respectively, with 7 bases between them. CDR3 size: 13 residues. CDR1 and CDR2 from the germline V gene are LNHDA and SQIVND (reference sequence). The CDR3 coding sequence is TGTGCCAGTAGTTCCGGGGTGAACACTGAAGCTTTCTTT. This gives the protein CASSSGVNTEAFF.

The chain uses TRBV6-5 and TRBJ2-7; a weak D match, TRBD2 (5 bases). With 9 bases removed from V and 0 bases from J, the gap between germline ends came to 18 bases. Looked up from germline, CDR1 is MNHEY and CDR2 is SVGAGI. CDR3 size: 15 residues. CDR3 coding DNA: TGTGCCAGTTCCTCTGCGGAGGTTAGCTCCTACGAGCAGTACTTC. This sequence encodes CASSSAEVSSYEQYF.

This clone was counted only a few times. This chain links TRBV5-6 with TRBJ2-3, with TRBD2 matching 8 bases. V lost 4 bases, J lost 1 base, and 5 bases stayed unmatched. This CDR3 is 15 amino acids long. Per the germline V gene, CDR1 is SGHDT and CDR2 is YYEEEE. CDR3 DNA sequence: TGTGCCAGCAGCCCAACGACTAGCGGCACAGATACGCAGTATTTT. It codes for CASSPTTSGTDTQYF.

A single count supports this clone. CDR3 DNA: TGTGCCATCAGTGAGTCCGCGAGGGGGGATACGCAGTATTTT. Its translation is CAISESARGDTQYF. This chain uses TRBV10-3 with TRBJ2-3, with D tentatively TRBD1 (6 bases). The ends were cut back, 0 bases at V and 6 bases at J, with 10 bases in the middle. Germline CDR1 and CDR2: ENHRY and SYGVKD. This CDR3 spans 14 amino acids.

This sequence joins TRBV5-1 and TRBJ2-3; maybe TRBD1 (5 bases). The germline V gene has CDR1 SGHRS and CDR2 YFSETQ. This CDR3 has 12 residues. V was pared by 0 bases and J by 10 bases, with 9 bases between. The DNA for the CDR3 is TGCGCCAGCAGCTTGGAGGGGTATGCGCAGTATTTT. It yields the protein CASSLEGYAQYF.

The chain carries TRBV6-2 or TRBV6-3 and TRBJ1-1, with no clear D. The length of the CDR3 is 14 residues. Germline CDR1 and CDR2: MNHEY and SVGEGT. Trimming pared 2 bases from V and 5 bases from J, leaving 12 bases between. DNA of the CDR3: TGTGCCAGCAGTTACGGGGAGATCGGGACTGAAGCTTTCTTT. Translating it yields CASSYGEIGTEAFF.

The rearrangement uses TRBV12-1 and TRBJ2-2; the table's TRBD2 call for D was not verified on the DNA. TRBV12-1 is a pseudogene locus. This CDR3 region has 16 residues. CDR3 DNA: TGTGCCAGCCCCTCAGGACTAGCGAGGAACACCGGGGAGCTGTTTTTT. This sequence encodes CASPSGLARNTGELFF.

The chain couples TRBV28 to TRBJ1-4; possibly TRBD1 for D (5 bases). The V gene's germline CDR1 is MDHEN and CDR2 SYDVKM. V was trimmed by 4 bases and J by 7 bases, leaving 13 bases between them. The CDR3 runs 14 residues. CDR3 nucleotides: TGTGCCAGCAGTTCAGAACGACAGCTTGAAAAACTGTTTTTT. Encoded protein: CASSSERQLEKLFF.

The genes are TRBV2 and TRBJ1-4, with a weak D call TRBD1 (5 bases). V gave up 7 bases and J gave up 4 bases, with 10 bases separating them. This CDR3 spans 13 amino acids. Germline lookup yields CDR1 SNHLY and CDR2 FYNNEI. CDR3 in DNA: TGTGCCAGCAAGTTGACAGTTAATGAAAAACTGTTTTTT. This sequence encodes CASKLTVNEKLFF. Full variable domain (outside the CDR3, taken from reference TRBV2 and TRBJ1-4): EPEVTQTPSHQVTQMGQEVILRCVPISNHLYFYWYRQILGQKVEFLVSFYNNEISEKSEIFDDQFSVERPDGSNFTLKIRSTKLEDSAMYFCASKLTVNEKLFFGSGTQLSVL.